A single TCR beta chain is shown here with its context. How the authors handled the data: Reference gene primer amplification in the assay estimated nucleated cell counts. Method: immunoSEQ multiplex PCR; TCRdb's copy keeps in-frame clones and lacks some. V, J and clone size reflect that table, while D and trimming were determined from the DNA. The sample records more than 65,000 clones, 60% to 75% being singletons. This entry comes from a study of blood T cell repertoires in COVID-19. Turning to the study itself: Sites in the United States, Italy and Spain provided acute and convalescent COVID-19 samples. T cells, B-cell-depleted T cells, or PBMCs supplied cDNA or gDNA.

CDR1 DFQATT and CDR2 SNEGSKA come from the germline V gene (reference sequence). The CDR3 is 8 residues long. The V gene lost 5 bases and the J gene lost 13 bases, with 8 bases spanning the gap. The V call is TRBV20-1, the J call TRBJ1-2; D unclear. This TCR derives from a woman in her 70s with acute or convalescent COVID-19. Sequencing was done on a sample of peripheral blood. The CDR3, as DNA: TGCAGTGCTTCCCGGGGCACCTTC. This translates into CSASRGTF.